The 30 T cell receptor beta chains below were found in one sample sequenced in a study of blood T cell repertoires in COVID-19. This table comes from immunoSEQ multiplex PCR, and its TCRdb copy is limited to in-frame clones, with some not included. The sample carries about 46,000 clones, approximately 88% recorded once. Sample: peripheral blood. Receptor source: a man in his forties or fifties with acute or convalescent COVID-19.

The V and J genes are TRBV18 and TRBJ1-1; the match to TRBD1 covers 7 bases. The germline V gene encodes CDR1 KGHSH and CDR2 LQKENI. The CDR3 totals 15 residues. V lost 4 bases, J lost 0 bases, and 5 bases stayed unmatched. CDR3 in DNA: TGTGCCAGCTCACTCACACAGGGGCTGAACACTGAAGCTTTCTTT. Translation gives CASSLTQGLNTEAFF.

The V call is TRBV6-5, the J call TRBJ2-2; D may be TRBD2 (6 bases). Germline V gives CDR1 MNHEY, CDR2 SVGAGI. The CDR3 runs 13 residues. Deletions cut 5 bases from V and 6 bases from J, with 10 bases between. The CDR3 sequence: CASSNGEAGELFF. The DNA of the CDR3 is TGTGCCAGCAGTAATGGGGAGGCCGGGGAGCTGTTTTTT.

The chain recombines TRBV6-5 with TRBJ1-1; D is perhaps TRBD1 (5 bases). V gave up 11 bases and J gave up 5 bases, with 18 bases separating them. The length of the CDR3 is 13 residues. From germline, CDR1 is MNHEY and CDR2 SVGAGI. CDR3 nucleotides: TGTGCCGCTCAGGGTGCAGAAGGGACTGAAGCTTTCTTT. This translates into CAAQGAEGTEAFF.

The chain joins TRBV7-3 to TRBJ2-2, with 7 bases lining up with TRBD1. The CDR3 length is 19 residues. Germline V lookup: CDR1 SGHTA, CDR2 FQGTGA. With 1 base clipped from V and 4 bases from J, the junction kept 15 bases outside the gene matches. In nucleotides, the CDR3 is TGTGCCAGCAGCTTAATCGTGGGGGTGGACAGGCCAGGCACCGGGGAGCTGTTTTTT. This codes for CASSLIVGVDRPGTGELFF.

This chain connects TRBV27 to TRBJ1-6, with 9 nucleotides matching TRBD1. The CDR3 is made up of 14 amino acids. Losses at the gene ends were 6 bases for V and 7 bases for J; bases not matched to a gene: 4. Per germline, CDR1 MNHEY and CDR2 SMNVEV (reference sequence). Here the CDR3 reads CASRSTGGNSPLHF. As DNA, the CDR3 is TGTGCCAGCAGGTCCACAGGGGGCAATTCACCCCTCCACTTT.

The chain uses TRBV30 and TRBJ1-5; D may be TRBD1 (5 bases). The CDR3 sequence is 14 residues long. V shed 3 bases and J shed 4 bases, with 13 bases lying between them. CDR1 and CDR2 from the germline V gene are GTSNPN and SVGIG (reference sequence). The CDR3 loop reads CAWSRERLNQPQHF. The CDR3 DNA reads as TGTGCCTGGAGCAGGGAAAGATTAAATCAGCCCCAGCATTTT.

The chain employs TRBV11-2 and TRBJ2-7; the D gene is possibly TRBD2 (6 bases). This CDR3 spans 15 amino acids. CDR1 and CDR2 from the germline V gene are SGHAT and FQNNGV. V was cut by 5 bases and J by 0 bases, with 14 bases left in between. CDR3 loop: CASSPSGTHSYEQYF. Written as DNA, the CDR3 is TGTGCCAGCAGCCCATCCGGGACTCACTCCTACGAGCAGTACTTC.

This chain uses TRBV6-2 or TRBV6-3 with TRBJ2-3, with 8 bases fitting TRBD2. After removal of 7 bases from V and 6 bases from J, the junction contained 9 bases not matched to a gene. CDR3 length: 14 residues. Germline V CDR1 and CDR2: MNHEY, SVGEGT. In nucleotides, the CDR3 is TGTGCCAGCACCCCCGGGGGGGCCCGGGATACGCAGTATTTT. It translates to CASTPGGARDTQYF.

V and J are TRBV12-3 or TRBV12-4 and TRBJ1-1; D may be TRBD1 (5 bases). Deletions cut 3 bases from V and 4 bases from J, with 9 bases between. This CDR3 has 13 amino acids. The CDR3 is CASSLMGGTEAFF. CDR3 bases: TGTGCCAGCAGTTTGATGGGGGGCACTGAAGCTTTCTTT.

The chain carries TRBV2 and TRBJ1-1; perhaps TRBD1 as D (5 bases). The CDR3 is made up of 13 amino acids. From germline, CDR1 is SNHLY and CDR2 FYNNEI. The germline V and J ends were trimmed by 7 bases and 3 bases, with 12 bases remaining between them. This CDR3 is CASNRGRDTEAFF. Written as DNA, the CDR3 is TGTGCCAGCAATAGGGGTCGGGACACTGAAGCTTTCTTT.

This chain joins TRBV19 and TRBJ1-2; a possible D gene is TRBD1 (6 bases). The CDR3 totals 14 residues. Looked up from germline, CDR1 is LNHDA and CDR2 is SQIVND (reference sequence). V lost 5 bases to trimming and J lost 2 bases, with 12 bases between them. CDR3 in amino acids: CASSLRQANYGYTF. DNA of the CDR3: TGTGCCAGTAGTCTACGACAGGCGAACTATGGCTACACCTTC.

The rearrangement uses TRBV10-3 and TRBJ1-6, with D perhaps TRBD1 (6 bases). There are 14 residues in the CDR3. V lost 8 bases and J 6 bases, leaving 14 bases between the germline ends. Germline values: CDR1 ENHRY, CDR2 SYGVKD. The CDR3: CAIGYRVGNSPLHF. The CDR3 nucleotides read TGTGCCATCGGCTACAGGGTAGGTAATTCACCCCTCCACTTT.

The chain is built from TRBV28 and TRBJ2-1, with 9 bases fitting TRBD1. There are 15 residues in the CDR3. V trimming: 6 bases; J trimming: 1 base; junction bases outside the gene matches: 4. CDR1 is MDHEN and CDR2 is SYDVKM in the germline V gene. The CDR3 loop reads CASSPGTGSYNEQFF. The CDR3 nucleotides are TGTGCCAGCAGCCCGGGGACAGGGTCCTACAATGAGCAGTTCTTC. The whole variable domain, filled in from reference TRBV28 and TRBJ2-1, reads DVKVTQSSRYLVKRTGEKVFLECVQDMDHENMFWYRQDPGLGLRLIYFSYDVKMKEKGDIPEGYSVSREKKERFSLILESASTNQTSMYLCASSPGTGSYNEQFFGPGTRLTVL.

This CDR3 is CASSQDRDRVSGEQFF. CDR3 sequence (DNA): TGTGCCAGTAGTCAAGACCGGGACAGGGTTTCTGGTGAGCAGTTCTTC. The J gene is TRBJ2-1, the V gene TRBV19, with 9 bases fitting TRBD1. This CDR3 has 16 residues. Germline V gene sequence: CDR1 LNHDA, CDR2 SQIVND (reference sequence). V shed 5 bases and J 9 bases; nucleotides not matched to a gene: 14.

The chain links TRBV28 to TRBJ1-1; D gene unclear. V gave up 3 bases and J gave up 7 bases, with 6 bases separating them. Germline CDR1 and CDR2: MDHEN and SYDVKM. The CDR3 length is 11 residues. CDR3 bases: TGTGCCAGCAGTTTTAGTGGTGAAGCTTTCTTT. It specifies CASSFSGEAFF.

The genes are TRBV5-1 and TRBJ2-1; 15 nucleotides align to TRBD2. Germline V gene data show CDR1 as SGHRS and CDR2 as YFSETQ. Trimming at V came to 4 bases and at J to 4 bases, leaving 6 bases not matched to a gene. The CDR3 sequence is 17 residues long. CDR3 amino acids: CASSRRGTSGRYNEQFF. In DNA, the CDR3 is TGCGCCAGCAGCCGGAGGGGGACTAGCGGGAGGTACAATGAGCAGTTCTTC.

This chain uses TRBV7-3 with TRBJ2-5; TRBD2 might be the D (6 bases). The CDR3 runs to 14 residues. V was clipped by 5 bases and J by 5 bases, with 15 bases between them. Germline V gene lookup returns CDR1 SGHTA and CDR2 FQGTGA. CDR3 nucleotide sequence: TGTGCCAGCAGCCCTCGTGGGGGGTCGGAGACCCAGTACTTC. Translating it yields CASSPRGGSETQYF. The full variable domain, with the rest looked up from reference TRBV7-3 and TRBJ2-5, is GAGVSQTPSNKVTEKGKYVELRCDPISGHTALYWYRQSLGQGPEFLIYFQGTGAADDSGLPNDRFFAVRPEGSVSTLKIQRTERGDSAVYLCASSPRGGSETQYFGPGTRLLVL.

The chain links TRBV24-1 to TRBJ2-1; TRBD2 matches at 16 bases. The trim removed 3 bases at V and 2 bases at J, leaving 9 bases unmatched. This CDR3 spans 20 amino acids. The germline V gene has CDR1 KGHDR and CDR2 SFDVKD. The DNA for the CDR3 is TGTGCCACCAGTGATGGGCCGGGACTAGCGGGGGGGGGCCCCTACAATGAGCAGTTCTTC. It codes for CATSDGPGLAGGGPYNEQFF.

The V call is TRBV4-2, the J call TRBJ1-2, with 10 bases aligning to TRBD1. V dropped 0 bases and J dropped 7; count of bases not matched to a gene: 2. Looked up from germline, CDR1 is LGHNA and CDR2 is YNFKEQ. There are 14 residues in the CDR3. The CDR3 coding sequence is TGTGCCAGCAGCCAAGATCGGGACAGGGGTGGCTACACCTTC. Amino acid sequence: CASSQDRDRGGYTF.

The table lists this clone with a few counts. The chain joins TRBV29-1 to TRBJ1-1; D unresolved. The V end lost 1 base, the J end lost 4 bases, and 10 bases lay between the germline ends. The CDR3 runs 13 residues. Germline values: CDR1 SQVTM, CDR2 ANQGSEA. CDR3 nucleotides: TGCAGCGTTGAAGGGAGGGTAGGCACTGAAGCTTTCTTT. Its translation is CSVEGRVGTEAFF.

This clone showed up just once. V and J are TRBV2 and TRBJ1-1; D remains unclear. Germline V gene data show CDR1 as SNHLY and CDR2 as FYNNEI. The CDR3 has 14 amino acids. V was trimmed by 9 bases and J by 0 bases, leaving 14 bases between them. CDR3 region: CASTDPPMNTEAFF. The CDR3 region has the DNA TGTGCCAGTACAGACCCTCCTATGAACACTGAAGCTTTCTTT.

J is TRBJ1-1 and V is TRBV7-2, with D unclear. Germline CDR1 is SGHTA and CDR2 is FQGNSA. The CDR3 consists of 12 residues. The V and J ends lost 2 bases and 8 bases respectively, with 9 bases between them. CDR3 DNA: TGTGCCAGCAGCTTATTGCGCCCGGAAGCTTTCTTT. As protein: CASSLLRPEAFF. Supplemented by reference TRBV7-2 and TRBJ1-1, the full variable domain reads GAGVSQSPSNKVTEKGKDVELRCDPISGHTALYWYRQSLGQGLEFLIYFQGNSAPDKSGLPSDRFSAERTGGSVSTLTIQRTQQEDSAVYLCASSLLRPEAFFGQGTRLTVV.

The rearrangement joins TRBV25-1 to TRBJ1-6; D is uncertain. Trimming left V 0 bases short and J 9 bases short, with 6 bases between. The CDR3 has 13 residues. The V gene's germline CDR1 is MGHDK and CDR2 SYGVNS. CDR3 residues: CASSEYGVSPLHF. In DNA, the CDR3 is TGTGCCAGCAGTGAATATGGAGTTTCACCCCTCCACTTT.

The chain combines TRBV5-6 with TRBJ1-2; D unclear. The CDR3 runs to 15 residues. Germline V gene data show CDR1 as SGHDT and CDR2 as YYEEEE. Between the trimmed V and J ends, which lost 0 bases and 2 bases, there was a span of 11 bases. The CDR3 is CASSLARSGNYGYTF. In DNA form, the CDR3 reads TGTGCCAGCAGCTTGGCCAGATCGGGGAACTATGGCTACACCTTC.

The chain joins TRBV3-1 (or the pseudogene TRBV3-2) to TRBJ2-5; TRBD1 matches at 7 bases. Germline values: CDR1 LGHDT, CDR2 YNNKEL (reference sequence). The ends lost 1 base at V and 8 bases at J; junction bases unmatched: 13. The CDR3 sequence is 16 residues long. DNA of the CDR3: TGTGCCAGCAGCCAAGGGCCTTCAACAGGGGCGACAACCCAGTACTTC. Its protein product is CASSQGPSTGATTQYF.

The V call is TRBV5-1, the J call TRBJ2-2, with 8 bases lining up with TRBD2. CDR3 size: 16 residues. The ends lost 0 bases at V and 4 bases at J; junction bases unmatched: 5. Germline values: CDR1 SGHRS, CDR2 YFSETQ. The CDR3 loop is CASSLELAEPTGELFF. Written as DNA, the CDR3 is TGCGCCAGCAGCTTGGAACTAGCGGAGCCCACCGGGGAGCTGTTTTTT.

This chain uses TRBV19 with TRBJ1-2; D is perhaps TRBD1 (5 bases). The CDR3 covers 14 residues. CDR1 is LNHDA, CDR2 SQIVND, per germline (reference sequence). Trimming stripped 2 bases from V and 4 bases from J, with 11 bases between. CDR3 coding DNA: TGTGCCAGTAGTATATCCCCCGACAGCTATGGCTACACCTTC. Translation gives CASSISPDSYGYTF.

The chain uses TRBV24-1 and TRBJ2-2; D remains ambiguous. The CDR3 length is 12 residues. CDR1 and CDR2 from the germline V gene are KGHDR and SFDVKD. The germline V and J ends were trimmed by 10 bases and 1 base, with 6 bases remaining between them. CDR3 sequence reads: CATELNTGELFF. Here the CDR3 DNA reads TGTGCCACAGAACTGAACACCGGGGAGCTGTTTTTT.

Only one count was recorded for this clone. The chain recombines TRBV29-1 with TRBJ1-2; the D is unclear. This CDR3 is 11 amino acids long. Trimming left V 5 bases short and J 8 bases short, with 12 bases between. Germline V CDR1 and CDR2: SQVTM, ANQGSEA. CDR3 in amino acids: CSVMRSQGYTF. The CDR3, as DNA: TGCAGCGTTATGAGGTCCCAAGGCTACACCTTC.

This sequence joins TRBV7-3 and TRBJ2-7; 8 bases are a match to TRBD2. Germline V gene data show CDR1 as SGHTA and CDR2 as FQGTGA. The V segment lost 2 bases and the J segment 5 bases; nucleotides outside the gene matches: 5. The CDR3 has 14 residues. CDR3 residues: CASSLQRESHEQYF. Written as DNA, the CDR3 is TGTGCCAGCAGCTTACAGCGGGAGAGCCACGAGCAGTACTTC.